The clone carrying this T cell receptor beta chain was counted between two and nine times. Method: immunoSEQ multiplex PCR; TCRdb's copy keeps in-frame clones and lacks some. The sample lists about 59,000 clones, around 82% seen once, with more than 4.5% in the top ten. This sample is part of a study of Tregs in tolerant kidney transplant recipients. This TCR was recovered from a human donor in good health. Sequenced material: CD4+ T cells from blood.

The CDR3 DNA sequence: TGTGCCAGCAGCCAAGCGGCAGACACTGAAGCTTTCTTT. Translating gives CASSQAADTEAFF. V is TRBV14 and J is TRBJ1-1; no definite D call. The CDR3 extends over 13 amino acids. Trimming removed 1 base at V and 3 bases at J, with 6 bases between. Germline V lookup: CDR1 SGHDN, CDR2 FVKESK.